The T cell receptor beta chain under discussion was sequenced for a study of beta chain features in type 1 diabetes. As for this clone: A much larger clonotype is one base distant, so this may be a read error.

Expressed TCRB transcripts were sequenced because the entire RNA isolate underwent reverse transcription. This table comes from immunoSEQ multiplex PCR, and its TCRdb copy is limited to in-frame clones, with some not included. The repertoire holds a few hundred thousand clones, approximately 30% seen once, with about 0.06% in the top ten. Germline V CDR1 and CDR2: SGHTA, FQGTGA. The CDR3 totals 12 residues. V lost 5 bases and J 0 bases, leaving 3 bases between the germline ends. The origin of this receptor is a man aged 18 to 29 in good health. The V gene is TRBV7-3, the J gene TRBJ2-3; no reliable D call. Material for sequencing was naive CD4+ T cells from blood. In DNA, the CDR3 is TGTGCCAGCAGCGCTAGCACAGATACGCAGTATTTT. It codes for CASSASTDTQYF.